The 8 T cell receptor beta chains below were found in one sample sequenced in a study of blood T cell repertoires in COVID-19. TCRdb's table, derived via immunoSEQ multiplex PCR, lists solely in-frame clones and lacks some. The data show around 170,000 clones, 88% seen once. Sequenced sample: peripheral blood. Receptors were obtained from a man aged 55 to 70 with acute or convalescent COVID-19.

V usage is TRBV2 and J usage is TRBJ1-5; 10 bases are shared with TRBD1. Unmatched junction bases numbered 2, after V lost 5 bases and J lost 1 base. The CDR3 is made up of 15 amino acids. Looked up from germline, CDR1 is SNHLY and CDR2 is FYNNEI. The CDR3 nucleotides read TGTGCCAGCAGTCGGGACAGGGGAAGCAATCAGCCCCAGCATTTT. This translates into CASSRDRGSNQPQHF.

The gene calls are TRBV24-1 and TRBJ2-3, with 8 positions matching TRBD1. Germline CDR1 and CDR2: KGHDR and SFDVKD. CDR3 length: 13 residues. The V gene end was trimmed by 12 bases and the J gene end by 0 bases; junction bases not matched to a gene: 4. This chain's CDR3 is CASGQGSTDTQYF. DNA of the CDR3: TGTGCCTCAGGACAGGGCAGCACAGATACGCAGTATTTT.

This clone came up once. The J gene is TRBJ2-3, the V gene TRBV6-5; perhaps TRBD1 as D (6 bases). V was trimmed by 3 bases and J by 2 bases, leaving 12 bases between them. The germline V gene encodes CDR1 MNHEY and CDR2 SVGAGI. The CDR3 runs 15 residues. In DNA, the CDR3 is TGTGCCAGCAGTTATTCCGGGACAAACACAGATACGCAGTATTTT. Protein sequence: CASSYSGTNTDTQYF.

CDR3 sequence (DNA): TGTGCCAGCAGCCCTAGCGGGGGGGCCAGAACCGGGGAGCTGTTTTTT. Translating gives CASSPSGGARTGELFF. This sequence joins TRBV9 and TRBJ2-2; 12 positions agree with TRBD2. After removal of 4 bases from V and 5 bases from J, the junction contained 6 bases not matched to a gene. The germline gives CDR1 SGDLS, CDR2 YYNGEE. The CDR3 has 16 amino acids.

The chain uses TRBV10-1 and TRBJ2-1; weak D call: TRBD2 (7 bases). This CDR3 is built from 13 residues. V was cut by 6 bases and J by 6 bases, with 12 bases left in between. Germline CDR1 reads WNHNN; CDR2 reads SYGVQD (reference sequence). The CDR3 protein is CASSPGEGNEQFF. The CDR3 nucleotides are TGCGCCAGCAGCCCAGGGGAGGGCAATGAGCAGTTCTTC.

This clone was detected a few times. The J gene is TRBJ1-4, the V gene TRBV3-1 (or the pseudogene TRBV3-2); D remains unclear. Trimming removed 4 bases from V and 1 base from J, with 13 bases in between. The CDR3 runs 16 residues. CDR1 LGHDT and CDR2 YNNKEL come from the germline V gene (reference sequence). CDR3 sequence: CASSPFGEGTNEKLFF. As DNA, the CDR3 is TGTGCCAGCAGCCCCTTCGGGGAGGGAACTAATGAAAAACTGTTTTTT.

The chain links TRBV18 to TRBJ1-5; D might be TRBD1 (6 bases). Germline V CDR1 and CDR2: KGHSH, LQKENI. The CDR3 sequence is 14 residues long. The ends were cut back, 3 bases at V and 7 bases at J, with 13 bases in the middle. The CDR3 spells CASSPGSGEQPQHF. Written as DNA, the CDR3 is TGTGCCAGCTCACCGGGGTCAGGGGAACAGCCCCAGCATTTT.

This chain joins TRBV7-6 and TRBJ2-3; 11 bases align to TRBD2. The trim removed 4 bases at V and 2 bases at J, leaving 5 bases unmatched. Germline V gene data show CDR1 as SGHVS and CDR2 as FNYEAQ. The CDR3 has 16 amino acids. CDR3 sequence reads: CASSSSGRSTTDTQYF. DNA of the CDR3: TGTGCCAGCAGCTCTAGCGGGAGGTCCACCACAGATACGCAGTATTTT.